This T cell receptor beta chain originates from a study of patients and donors after allogeneic stem cell transplantation. One entry per CDR3 protein, called by TCRdb with MiXCR from the RT-PCR reads. The sample consists of over 130,000 distinct CDR3 sequences, 30% to 45% of them appearing once. The germline gives CDR1 SQVTM, CDR2 ANQGSEA. The germline V and J ends were trimmed by 4 bases and 4 bases, with 13 bases remaining between them. This CDR3 spans 13 amino acids. The V and J genes are TRBV29-1 and TRBJ1-1; D is perhaps TRBD1 (6 bases). What was sequenced was blood, either unsorted or a sorted T cell fraction (not recorded which). The sequence was collected from a human donor who was either an allogeneic HSCT recipient or a stem cell or donor lymphocyte infusion donor (not recorded which). It is not recorded whose cells these are; they may come from a transplant donor. CDR3 nucleotides: TGCAGCGTTGGAACAGCAGGGGCCACTGAAGCTTTCTTT. Translated: CSVGTAGATEAFF.